Included here is one T cell receptor beta chain sequence, with context. Positively selected for CCR7, the CD45RO-negative cells used as naive CD8 cells excluded terminally differentiated effector memory CD45RA+ cells. Free of recent acute infections or vaccinations, the donors were healthy HIV-negative adults. The repertoire was sequenced with immunoSEQ multiplex PCR; TCRdb's copy has only in-frame clones and lacks some. The sample shows roughly 2,000,000 clones, about 93% of them seen only once. These data belong to a study of shared clonotypes between healthy human individuals. CDR1 and CDR2 from the germline V gene are SGHNT and YYREEE (reference sequence). Trimming took 3 bases from V and 3 from J, leaving 16 bases between them. This CDR3 is 15 amino acids long.

V gene TRBV5-4 combines with J gene TRBJ2-7; weak D call: TRBD2 (6 bases). The clonotype was recovered from a man aged 18 to 29 in good health. Some clones in this sample may be carry-over from other donors' samples. The sample consisted of naive CD8+ T cells from PBMCs. The CDR3, as DNA: TGTGCCAGCAGCTCCCGGGGGACCCGTCGCTACGAGCAGTACTTC. Residues: CASSSRGTRRYEQYF.